This T cell receptor beta chain was captured by sequencing in a study of blood T cell repertoires in COVID-19. About the research overall: COVID-19 samples from acute and convalescent phases originated in the United States, Italy and Spain.

Germline V CDR1 and CDR2: MGHRA, YSYEKL. V was clipped by 2 bases and J by 2 bases, with 13 bases between them. The CDR3 length is 16 residues. Repertoires were generated with immunoSEQ multiplex PCR, while TCRdb's copy carries only in-frame clones and drops some. This table has over 15,000 clones, about 87% appearing once. Sequencing input: peripheral blood. The chain joins TRBV4-1 to TRBJ1-5; D unresolved. This TCR came from a human donor in a cohort sampled during active COVID-19. CDR3 sequence: CASSQRPGDGNQPQHF. The CDR3 DNA is TGCGCCAGCAGCCAACGCCCGGGAGACGGCAATCAGCCCCAGCATTTT.